Each of the 6 T cell receptor beta chains below was sequenced from the same sample in a study of shared clonotypes between healthy human individuals. TCRdb's table, derived via immunoSEQ multiplex PCR, lists solely in-frame clones and lacks some. The sample holds some 500,000 clones, approximately 94% seen once. Source material: naive CD4+ T cells sorted from blood. The subset here: CD45RA+ positively selected. These receptors all stem from a woman aged 25-40 years in good health.

The rearrangement uses TRBV7-2 and TRBJ2-7; 9 bases map to TRBD2. Per germline, CDR1 SGHTA and CDR2 FQGNSA. V was pared by 8 bases and J by 7 bases, with 15 bases of the junction left unmatched. This CDR3 region has 15 residues. DNA for the CDR3: TGTGCCAGCGGACCTAGCGGGATAGTATCGGGAGAGCAGTACTTC. Translating it yields CASGPSGIVSGEQYF.

This CDR3 reads CASSLASGIYNEQFF. In nucleotides, the CDR3 is TGTGCCAGCAGCTTAGCTAGCGGCATCTACAATGAGCAGTTCTTC. This rearrangement joins TRBV11-3 to TRBJ2-1; TRBD2 matches 7 bases. V lost 1 base and J lost 3; bases outside the gene matches: 3. CDR3 size: 15 residues. Germline V CDR1 and CDR2: SGHNT, YENEEA.

This clone showed up just once. The chain carries TRBV2 and TRBJ2-3, with 7 bases matching TRBD2. CDR1 SNHLY and CDR2 FYNNEI come from the germline V gene. J was trimmed by 3 bases and V by 7 bases; bases with no gene match: 7. The CDR3 is 14 residues long. CDR3 coding DNA: TGTGCCAGCAATCGCGGGAGCGGGACAGATACGCAGTATTTT. Its protein product is CASNRGSGTDTQYF.

The chain links TRBV11-1 to TRBJ2-1, with D tentatively TRBD1 (6 bases). This CDR3 contains 14 residues. The germline CDR1 and CDR2 sequences are SGHAT and FQDESV (reference sequence). The germline V and J ends were trimmed by 5 bases and 5 bases, with 13 bases remaining between them. CDR3 sequence reads: CASSVGTLNNEQFF. CDR3 bases: TGTGCCAGCAGCGTGGGGACACTAAACAATGAGCAGTTCTTC.

This chain connects TRBV9 to TRBJ2-3; weak D call: TRBD2 (5 bases). CDR3 length: 12 amino acids. Germline V gene data show CDR1 as SGDLS and CDR2 as YYNGEE. With 3 bases removed from V and 6 bases from J, the gap between germline ends came to 8 bases. In DNA, the CDR3 is TGTGCCAGCAGCGGTAGCGCGGATACGCAGTATTTT. It specifies CASSGSADTQYF.

This sequence joins TRBV4-1 and TRBJ2-2, with 10 bases identical to TRBD1. The CDR3 extends over 15 amino acids. Germline V lookup: CDR1 MGHRA, CDR2 YSYEKL. J gave up 6 bases and V 3 bases, and 4 bases lay outside the gene matches. CDR3 nucleotides: TGCGCCAGCAGCCAGGGACAGGGGTTCCCCGGGGAGCTGTTTTTT. This encodes CASSQGQGFPGELFF.